This T cell receptor beta chain was observed in a study of cytomegalovirus exposure and HLA in healthy donors. Study results and limitations: TCR beta V- and J-gene trimming, according to a later analysis, was linked to a missense DCLRE1C variant. TCR beta chains numbering 150 to 200 were designated cytomegalovirus-associated. Among TCR beta chains of equal frequency, HLA-associated ones were more clonally expanded in a later analysis. TCR association rates varied by HLA locus in a later analysis, with DRB1 highest and HLA-C lowest.

A word on this clone: Its antigen is unknown.

This CDR3 spans 16 amino acids. Trimming took 0 bases from V and 5 from J; bases not matched to a gene: 5. Per the germline V gene, CDR1 is SGDLS and CDR2 is YYNGEE. The study ran its PCR with 60 Vbeta and 13 Jbeta primers. This table comes from immunoSEQ multiplex PCR, and its TCRdb copy is limited to in-frame clones, with some not included. The data show under 150,000 clones, about three quarters seen once. This clonotype was obtained from a woman aged 55-70 years in good health and CMV-seropositive. The sequencing sample was made of PBMCs. The chain is built from TRBV9 and TRBJ2-3; 11 bases fit TRBD2. Here the CDR3 reads CASSVVAGGRGDTQYF. In nucleotides, the CDR3 is TGTGCCAGCAGCGTAGTAGCGGGGGGGCGTGGAGATACGCAGTATTTT.